These T cell receptor beta chains were read from a single sample in a study of CD4 T cells in relation to SARS-CoV-2 and coronaviruses. Sequencing used immunoSEQ multiplex PCR; TCRdb keeps in-frame clones, though not all of them. The data hold 60,000 or so clones, with about 95% observed a single time. Sequencing used naive CD4+ T cells from PBMCs. All receptors come from a human donor in good health. The CDR3 runs from the conserved cysteine through the conserved F or W. The order of the fields is V gene, D gene, J gene, clone size, CDR3 protein, CDR3 DNA. A D gene is named only where the DNA matches it firmly. Part of the rows lack a size; the others show once, few, many or a class for expanded clones.

TRBV11-1,-,TRBJ2-3,-,CASSDPVGPNTQYF,TGTGCCAGCAGCGACCCCGTTGGGCCAAATACGCAGTATTTT
TRBV6-5,TRBD1,TRBJ2-2,-,CASRADRDTGELFF,TGTGCCAGCAGAGCGGACAGGGATACCGGGGAGCTGTTTTTT
TRBV7-3,TRBD2,TRBJ2-3,-,CASSLSSGRGEDTQYF,TGTGCCAGCAGCTTAAGTAGCGGGAGGGGGGAAGATACGCAGTATTTT
TRBV7-9,TRBD1,TRBJ1-1,once,CASSKQGAGNTEAFF,TGTGCCAGCAGCAAACAGGGGGCTGGGAACACTGAAGCTTTCTTT
TRBV9,-,TRBJ1-6,-,CASSYRDVSAVRMSSYNSPLHF,TGTGCCAGCAGCTACAGGGACGTCTCCGCTGTAAGAATGAGCTCCTATAATTCACCCCTCCACTTT
TRBV2,-,TRBJ2-1,-,CASSDVPRAYNEQFF,TGTGCCAGCAGTGATGTCCCCAGAGCGTACAATGAGCAGTTCTTC
TRBV10-3,-,TRBJ1-6,-,CAISESQGIASPLHF,TGTGCCATCAGTGAGTCGCAGGGGATAGCTTCACCCCTCCACTTT
TRBV5-5,TRBD1,TRBJ2-1,-,CASSLLDRGGNEQFF,TGTGCCAGCAGCTTGTTGGACAGGGGGGGCAATGAGCAGTTCTTC
TRBV11-3,TRBD1,TRBJ2-7,-,CASKLRDRAYEQYF,TGTGCCAGCAAACTCCGGGACAGAGCCTACGAGCAGTACTTC
TRBV19,TRBD1,TRBJ1-2,-,CASSEDRGNYGYTF,TGTGCCAGTAGCGAGGACAGGGGGAATTATGGCTACACCTTC
TRBV19,TRBD1,TRBJ1-3,-,CASSAGTGGSGNTIYF,TGTGCCAGTAGTGCAGGGACAGGGGGATCCGGAAACACCATATATTTT
TRBV7-3,TRBD1,TRBJ2-7,-,CASSIGQGGGSEQYF,TGTGCCAGCAGCATCGGACAGGGGGGTGGAAGCGAGCAGTACTTC
TRBV23-1,-,TRBJ2-7,-,CASQGGVLASYEQYF,TGCGCCAGCCAAGGGGGGGTCCTGGCTTCCTACGAGCAGTACTTC
TRBV15,TRBD1,TRBJ2-1,once,CATSREGQGYNEQFF,TGTGCCACCAGCAGAGAGGGACAGGGGTACAATGAGCAGTTCTTC
TRBV16,TRBD1,TRBJ1-4,-,CASSKTGHEKLFF,TGTGCCAGCAGCAAGACAGGGCATGAAAAACTGTTTTTT
TRBV7-2,-,TRBJ2-5,-,CASSAGQQETQYF,TGTGCCAGCAGCGCGGGACAGCAAGAGACCCAGTACTTC